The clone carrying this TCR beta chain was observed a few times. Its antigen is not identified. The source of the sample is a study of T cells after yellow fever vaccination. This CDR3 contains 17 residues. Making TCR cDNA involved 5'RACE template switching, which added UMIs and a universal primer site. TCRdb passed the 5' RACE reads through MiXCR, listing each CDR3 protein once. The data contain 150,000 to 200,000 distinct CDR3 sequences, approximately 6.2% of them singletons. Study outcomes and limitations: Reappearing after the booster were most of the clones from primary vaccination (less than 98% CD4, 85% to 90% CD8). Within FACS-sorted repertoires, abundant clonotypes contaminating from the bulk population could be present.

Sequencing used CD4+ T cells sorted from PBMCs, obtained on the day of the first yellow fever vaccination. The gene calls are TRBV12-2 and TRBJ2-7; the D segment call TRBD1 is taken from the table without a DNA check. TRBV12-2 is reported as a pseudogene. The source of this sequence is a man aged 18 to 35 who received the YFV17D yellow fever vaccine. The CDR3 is CASRLLQGQGGSYEQYF. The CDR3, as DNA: TGTGCAAGTCGTTTACTCCAAGGACAGGGCGGTTCCTACGAGCAGTACTTC.